This TCR beta chain emerged from a study of human T cells and chemical hapten exposure. This clonotype appeared a few times. Indicated time point: patch test 1, 2 weeks after DPC sensitization. Treatment denoted: therapeutic diphenylcyclopropenone sensitization with weekly scalp DPC. Patch tests were applied only after blood draws. What the library attached to individual cDNA molecules were unique molecular identifiers. TCRdb independently ran MiXCR on the RACE reads; one entry per CDR3 protein. The table has around 380,000 distinct CDR3 sequences, more than 4.5% seen once. The sequence was obtained from a woman aged 45-65 years with alopecia areata. Some clones in this sample may be carry-over from other donors' samples. Specimen: whole blood, collected in connection with sensitization to the hapten diphenylcyclopropenone (DPC).

The CDR3 sequence: CASSIDRFGYTF. The CDR3 nucleotides read TGCGCCAGCAGCATAGACAGATTCGGCTACACCTTC. This chain uses TRBV5-1 with TRBJ1-2, with TRBD1 as a possible D gene (5 bases). The germline V gene encodes CDR1 SGHRS and CDR2 YFSETQ. CDR3 length: 12 amino acids. V lost 4 bases and J 8 bases, leaving 12 bases between the germline ends.